What follows are 21 T cell receptor beta chains derived from one specimen sequenced in a study of T cell repertoires in cytomegalovirus infection. These receptors lack a known antigen. Each CDR3 protein is one row after TCRdb ran MiXCR on the reads. The repertoire includes more than 75,000 distinct CDR3 sequences, around 28% of them detected once, and less than 75% sits in the top ten. This sample comprised CD8+ T cells from cultured PBMCs, obtained from culture after CMV antigen stimulation. These receptors were obtained from a human donor in good health (CMV status not recorded). Some clones in this sample may be carry-over from other donors' samples.

This clonotype occurred many times. At one of its ends the junction is not consistent with the germline gene, which may arise from a read error. The gene calls are TRBV5-1 and TRBJ2-3; 14 nucleotides match TRBD2. Germline V gene lookup returns CDR1 SGHRS and CDR2 YFSETQ. The CDR3 runs 17 residues. The CDR3 nucleotides read TGTGCCAGCAGCTTAGCCGGACTAGCGGGGGGAACAGATACGCAGTATTTT. It specifies CASSLAGLAGGTDTQYF.

The chain is built from TRBV11-3 and TRBJ2-3, with 10 bases aligning to TRBD2. The trim removed 4 bases at V and 6 bases at J, leaving 7 bases unmatched. Germline V gives CDR1 SGHNT, CDR2 YENEEA. The CDR3 consists of 15 residues. The CDR3 region is CASSSQRGGLDTQYF. DNA of the CDR3: TGTGCCAGCAGCTCACAGCGGGGGGGCCTGGATACGCAGTATTTT.

The chain is built from TRBV2 and TRBJ2-2; D is perhaps TRBD1 (5 bases). The V end lost 2 bases, the J end lost 1 base, and 11 bases lay between the germline ends. CDR1 is SNHLY, CDR2 FYNNEI, per germline. The CDR3 loop spans 16 amino acids. The CDR3 protein is CASSEYIGVNTGELFF. CDR3 in DNA: TGTGCCAGCAGTGAATATATAGGGGTGAACACCGGGGAGCTGTTTTTT.

This chain uses TRBV7-6 with TRBJ1-1, with D perhaps TRBD1 (6 bases). V was cut by 5 bases and J by 1 base, with 14 bases left in between. Germline loops: CDR1 SGHVS, CDR2 FNYEAQ. This CDR3 is built from 15 residues. CDR3 DNA sequence: TGTGCCAGCAGCCAATCGGGACAAACGAACACTGAAGCTTTCTTT. This gives the protein CASSQSGQTNTEAFF.

The CDR3 spells CASSLSLNTQYF. The CDR3 DNA reads TGTGCCAGCAGTTTAAGTTTAAATACGCAGTATTTT. This chain links TRBV27 with TRBJ2-3; D is unresolved. The CDR3 length is 12 residues. CDR1 and CDR2 (germline): MNHEY, SMNVEV (reference sequence). V was cut by 2 bases and J by 7 bases, with 7 bases left in between.

This chain connects TRBV4-1 to TRBJ2-2; no definite D call. V was clipped by 2 bases and J by 1 base, with 2 bases between them. From germline, CDR1 is MGHRA and CDR2 YSYEKL. The CDR3 loop spans 13 amino acids. The CDR3 is CASSQLNTGELFF. The DNA of the CDR3 is TGCGCCAGCAGCCAATTGAACACCGGGGAGCTGTTTTTT.

This clonotype was detected ten times or more. This chain's CDR3 is CASSLKWQGATDTQYF. In nucleotides, the CDR3 is TGTGCCAGCAGCCTAAAGTGGCAGGGGGCGACAGATACGCAGTATTTT. V is TRBV7-8 and J is TRBJ2-3; 8 bases line up with TRBD1. The V segment lost 5 bases and the J segment 3 bases; nucleotides outside the gene matches: 10. Germline V lookup: CDR1 SGHVS, CDR2 FQNEAQ. The CDR3 has 16 residues.

CDR3 loop: CASSLERVGSNEKLFF. In DNA, the CDR3 is TGTGCCAGCAGTTTGGAGCGAGTAGGTTCTAATGAAAAACTGTTTTTT. This chain connects TRBV28 to TRBJ1-4, with D uncertain. Germline-derived CDR1 and CDR2 are MDHEN and SYDVKM. This CDR3 has 16 residues. The germline V and J ends were trimmed by 3 bases and 3 bases, with 14 bases remaining between them.

The V and J genes are TRBV7-2 and TRBJ2-1, with 7 positions matching TRBD2. This CDR3 has 16 residues. The V gene end was trimmed by 7 bases and the J gene end by 8 bases; junction bases not matched to a gene: 17. Germline CDR1 SGHTA, CDR2 FQGNSA. For the CDR3, the DNA is TGTGCCAGCACCCCGACTAGCTTAATCCTTGGGTATGAGCAGTTCTTC. This codes for CASTPTSLILGYEQFF.

This clonotype has a count of ten or more. J is TRBJ2-1 and V is TRBV11-2, with 9 nucleotides matching TRBD1. V trimming: 4 bases; J trimming: 6 bases; junction bases outside the gene matches: 7. This CDR3 region has 15 residues. CDR1 is SGHAT, CDR2 FQNNGV, per germline. The CDR3 DNA reads TGTGCCAGCAGCTCCCGGGACAGGGATCCCAATGAGCAGTTCTTC. Its protein is CASSSRDRDPNEQFF.

V gene TRBV6-1 combines with J gene TRBJ1-2; D might be TRBD1 (5 bases). The CDR3 has 12 residues. The V end was cut by 8 bases, the J end by 4 bases, with 11 bases between. Per germline, CDR1 MNHNS and CDR2 SASEGT. CDR3 DNA sequence: TGTGCCAGCGGTCCGGGACGCTATGGCTACACCTTC. Translated, it gives CASGPGRYGYTF.

The J gene is TRBJ1-2, the V gene TRBV19; no reliable D call. V dropped 4 bases and J dropped 4 bases, with 10 bases sitting between them. Germline CDR1 and CDR2: LNHDA and SQIVND (reference sequence). The CDR3 is 13 residues long. For the CDR3, the DNA is TGTGCCAGTAGTAGTGAGGGAATCTATGGCTACACCTTC. Translated, it gives CASSSEGIYGYTF.

This clonotype has only a few counts. This chain joins TRBV12-3 or TRBV12-4 and TRBJ1-4; D gene unclear. The CDR3 is 16 amino acids. V lost 1 base to trimming and J lost 0 bases, with 9 bases between them. CDR3 nucleotides: TGTGCCAGCAGTTTAGGCCCGAGTGCAACTAATGAAAAACTGTTTTTT. Translated: CASSLGPSATNEKLFF.

This clonotype showed up many times. The V and J genes are TRBV4-1 and TRBJ1-1; D is uncertain. Germline V gene lookup returns CDR1 MGHRA and CDR2 YSYEKL. The CDR3 consists of 12 residues. V was shortened by 6 bases and J by 1 base, with 6 bases between the two germline ends. The DNA for the CDR3 is TGCGCCAGCAGGAAAGGGAACACTGAAGCTTTCTTT. As protein: CASRKGNTEAFF.

About this clonotype itself: This may stem from a read error, because a much larger clone lies one nucleotide away. This chain links TRBV3-1 with TRBJ1-1; TRBD1 matches at 7 bases. Trimming at V came to 5 bases and at J to 5 bases, leaving 11 bases not matched to a gene. There are 15 residues in the CDR3. Per the germline V gene, CDR1 is LGHDT and CDR2 is YNNKEL (reference sequence). CDR3 sequence reads: CASSARPGGYTEAFF. The CDR3 DNA reads as TGTGCCAGCAGCGCCCGTCCAGGGGGATATACTGAAGCTTTCTTT.

This sequence joins TRBV7-3 and TRBJ2-7; TRBD1 aligns across 8 bases. This CDR3 spans 15 amino acids. The germline V gene encodes CDR1 SGHTA and CDR2 FQGTGA. With 6 bases clipped from V and 6 bases from J, the junction kept 13 bases outside the gene matches. The CDR3 protein is CASSMTGAPLSEQYF. CDR3 DNA: TGTGCCAGCAGTATGACAGGGGCACCCCTGAGCGAGCAGTACTTC.

The chain recombines TRBV13 with TRBJ2-3, with D tentatively TRBD2 (5 bases). There are 14 residues in the CDR3. V was trimmed by 4 bases and J by 4 bases, leaving 12 bases between them. The germline V gene encodes CDR1 PRHDT and CDR2 FYEKMQ (reference sequence). Written as DNA, the CDR3 is TGTGCCAGCAGCTACGGCCCGGGGTCAGATACGCAGTATTTT. Translated: CASSYGPGSDTQYF. The full variable domain, completed using reference TRBV13 and TRBJ2-3, is AAGVIQSPRHLIKEKRETATLKCYPIPRHDTVYWYQQGPGQDPQFLISFYEKMQSDKGSIPDRFSAQQFSDYHSELNMSSLELGDSALYFCASSYGPGSDTQYFGPGTRLTVL.

This chain links TRBV19 with TRBJ2-1; the match to TRBD2 covers 7 bases. Germline CDR1 and CDR2: LNHDA and SQIVND (reference sequence). The CDR3 sequence is 14 residues long. The V segment lost 6 bases and the J segment 8 bases; nucleotides outside the gene matches: 10. CDR3 amino acids: CASRSWGGKDEQFF. The CDR3 region has the DNA TGTGCCAGTAGGTCTTGGGGGGGGAAGGATGAGCAGTTCTTC. Filled out from reference TRBV19 and TRBJ2-1, the complete variable domain reads DGGITQSPKYLFRKEGQNVTLSCEQNLNHDAMYWYRQDPGQGLRLIYYSQIVNDFQKGDIAEGYSVSREKKESFPLTVTSAQKNPTAFYLCASRSWGGKDEQFFGPGTRLTVL.

V and J are TRBV6-1 and TRBJ2-2; the D gene is possibly TRBD2 (6 bases). Germline V gives CDR1 MNHNS, CDR2 SASEGT. The length of the CDR3 is 13 residues. The V end lost 4 bases, the J end lost 5 bases, and 8 bases lay between the germline ends. DNA of the CDR3: TGTGCCAGCAGTGGAGGAGGGACCGGGGAGCTGTTTTTT. It translates to CASSGGGTGELFF.

This clonotype was detected many times. The rearrangement uses TRBV23-1 and TRBJ1-6, with D possibly being TRBD1 (5 bases). TRBV23-1 has ORF status, its function being uncertain. V lost 0 bases to trimming and J lost 0 bases, with 21 bases between them. The CDR3 extends over 21 amino acids. CDR3 region: CASSQSSGDGNIYSYNSPLHF. The CDR3 DNA sequence: TGCGCCAGCAGTCAATCGAGTGGGGACGGAAACATTTACTCCTATAATTCACCCCTCCACTTT.

This clonotype was seen ten or more times. This rearrangement joins TRBV7-2 to TRBJ2-5; D is perhaps TRBD2 (6 bases). The CDR3 totals 13 residues. The germline CDR1 and CDR2 sequences are SGHTA and FQGNSA. The V gene lost 11 bases and the J gene lost 4 bases, with 17 bases spanning the gap. The CDR3 sequence is CAGTGRRGETQYF. In DNA, the CDR3 is TGTGCCGGAACCGGTCGGCGGGGAGAGACCCAGTACTTC.